Included here is one T cell receptor (beta chain) sequence, with context. This sample was taken from a study of T cells in Graves' hyperthyroidism and ophthalmopathy. The CDR3 is 12 residues long. RNA transcripts served as the template for amplifying TCR beta CDR3 regions. An initial round of RT-PCR targeting the TCR CDR3 relied on the HTBI primer set. One entry per CDR3 protein results from TCRdb running MiXCR on the multiplex PCR reads. This sample yields approximately 600,000 distinct CDR3 sequences, of which over 12% are seen a single time; about 6.6% belongs to the top ten. The clonotype was recovered from a woman in her late teens or twenties with Graves' ophthalmopathy. Sequencing was carried out using blood. The chain recombines TRBV3-2 with TRBJ1-2. TRBV3-2 corresponds to a pseudogene. CDR3 residues: CASGQERRGYTF. The CDR3 DNA reads as TGTGCCAGCGGCCAAGAAAGGAGGGGCTACACCTTC.